Below are 27 T cell receptor beta chains sequenced from a single sample in a study of PD-1 blockade in classical Hodgkin lymphoma. Exposure to brentuximab vedotin varied, and each patient had relapsed following autologous stem cell transplantation. Assay used: immunoSEQ multiplex PCR; TCRdb lists only in-frame clones, some missing. The table records some 41,000 clones, just over 85% of them present only once. Here the sequenced sample was peripheral blood mononuclear cells (PBMCs), taken before the second cycle of nivolumab. The origin of the receptors is a human donor with classical Hodgkin lymphoma.

J is TRBJ2-3 and V is TRBV7-8; D call uncertain. The CDR3 runs 11 residues. In germline, CDR1 is SGHVS, CDR2 FQNEAQ. Trimming removed 5 bases from V and 7 bases from J, with 7 bases in between. CDR3 sequence (DNA): TGTGCCAGCAGCCTCGGTCATACGCAGTATTTT. This translates into CASSLGHTQYF.

The chain links TRBV7-3 to TRBJ2-1, with 8 bases matching TRBD2. The CDR3 totals 15 residues. Germline V gene lookup returns CDR1 SGHTA and CDR2 FQGTGA. Trimming at V came to 5 bases and at J to 8 bases, leaving 11 bases not matched to a gene. CDR3 sequence reads: CASSTLTSEEDEQFF. The CDR3, as DNA: TGTGCCAGCAGCACATTGACTAGCGAGGAAGATGAGCAGTTCTTC.

This rearrangement joins TRBV14 to TRBJ2-7; D is ambiguous. Trimming stripped 6 bases from V and 3 bases from J, with 18 bases between. The CDR3 is 15 amino acids. In germline, CDR1 is SGHDN, CDR2 FVKESK. CDR3 protein: CASSRRALTRYEQYF. Written as DNA, the CDR3 is TGTGCCAGCAGTCGCCGGGCCCTAACCCGCTACGAGCAGTACTTC.

V and J are TRBV6-6 and TRBJ1-4; possibly TRBD1 for D (5 bases). The CDR3 loop spans 15 amino acids. Germline CDR1 is MNHNY and CDR2 is SVGAGI (reference sequence). V lost 6 bases and J 8 bases, leaving 19 bases between the germline ends. The CDR3 sequence: CASRRGGSLREKLFF. The CDR3 DNA reads as TGTGCCAGCAGGAGGGGTGGGTCCTTGAGGGAAAAACTGTTTTTT.

The chain uses TRBV7-6 and TRBJ1-2, with TRBD1 as a possible D gene (6 bases). CDR3 length equals 16 residues. V shed 5 bases and J shed 5 bases, with 21 bases lying between them. CDR1 is SGHVS, CDR2 FNYEAQ, per germline. DNA of the CDR3: TGTGCCAGCAGCCCTCGAACAGGGAGGGGCCCTTATGGCTACACCTTC. This gives the protein CASSPRTGRGPYGYTF.

The J gene is TRBJ2-1, the V gene TRBV11-2, with 12 bases matching TRBD2. In germline, CDR1 is SGHAT, CDR2 FQNNGV. The V segment lost 3 bases and the J segment 4 bases; nucleotides outside the gene matches: 4. The CDR3 runs 16 residues. The CDR3 spells CASSLAGTSGYNEQFF. The CDR3 bases are TGTGCCAGCAGCTTGGCCGGGACTAGCGGGTACAATGAGCAGTTCTTC.

This clone was detected a few times. J is TRBJ2-5 and V is TRBV4-1, with TRBD2 identical over 14 bases. The ends lost 3 bases at V and 2 bases at J; junction bases unmatched: 2. This CDR3 comprises 16 residues. Germline CDR1 reads MGHRA; CDR2 reads YSYEKL. The CDR3 loop is CASSQTSGGAQETQYF. Written as DNA, the CDR3 is TGCGCCAGCAGCCAGACTAGCGGGGGGGCTCAAGAGACCCAGTACTTC.

Only a few counts were recorded for this clone. This rearrangement joins TRBV28 to TRBJ1-3; D gene uncertain. V was pared by 5 bases and J by 8 bases, with 4 bases between. The germline V gene has CDR1 MDHEN and CDR2 SYDVKM. The CDR3 sequence is 10 residues long. The CDR3 region is CASSTHTIYF. DNA for the CDR3: TGTGCCAGCAGTACACACACCATATATTTT.

V is TRBV9 and J is TRBJ1-1; 8 bases are shared with TRBD1. V gave up 3 bases and J gave up 2 bases; unmatched junction bases: 3. CDR3 length: 14 residues. Germline V gene sequence: CDR1 SGDLS, CDR2 YYNGEE. This CDR3 reads CASSAGGLNTEAFF. DNA of the CDR3: TGTGCCAGCAGCGCAGGGGGCCTCAACACTGAAGCTTTCTTT.

This clone was seen more than once but under ten times. This chain joins TRBV5-1 and TRBJ1-1, with 12 bases identical to TRBD1. The CDR3 is 15 residues long. V gave up 1 base and J gave up 4 bases; unmatched junction bases: 2. CDR1 is SGHRS and CDR2 is YFSETQ in the germline V gene. The CDR3 DNA follows: TGCGCCAGCAGCTTGAGGGGACAGGGGGCCACTGAAGCTTTCTTT. It specifies CASSLRGQGATEAFF.

The chain uses TRBV2 and TRBJ2-2, with D possibly called TRBD1 or TRBD2 (5 bases each). The V end lost 9 bases, the J end lost 0 bases, and 14 bases lay between the germline ends. The CDR3 runs to 15 residues. CDR1 and CDR2 from the germline V gene are SNHLY and FYNNEI. The CDR3 here is CARDFEGTNTGELFF. The CDR3 DNA is TGTGCCAGAGACTTCGAGGGGACGAACACCGGGGAGCTGTTTTTT.

The rearrangement joins TRBV4-1 to TRBJ2-5, with 7 bases matching TRBD1. V lost 3 bases and J lost 2; bases outside the gene matches: 0. Germline CDR1 is MGHRA and CDR2 is YSYEKL. The CDR3 totals 13 residues. CDR3 loop: CASSQGQQETQYF. CDR3 coding DNA: TGCGCCAGCAGCCAGGGACAGCAAGAGACCCAGTACTTC.

The chain links TRBV6-1 to TRBJ1-1, with unresolved D. This CDR3 contains 15 residues. CDR1 and CDR2 (germline): MNHNS, SASEGT. Trimming shortened V by 8 bases and J by 2 bases, and 18 bases separated the two germline ends. The CDR3 here is CASWVKLILNTEAFF. CDR3 coding DNA: TGTGCCAGCTGGGTAAAATTGATCTTAAACACTGAAGCTTTCTTT.

The chain combines TRBV6-5 with TRBJ2-7; perhaps TRBD2 as D (5 bases). The length of the CDR3 is 14 residues. V was clipped by 0 bases and J by 2 bases, with 8 bases between them. Germline V gives CDR1 MNHEY, CDR2 SVGAGI. The CDR3 region has the DNA TGTGCCAGCAGTTACTCGACGGGAACCTACGAGCAGTACTTC. Translating it yields CASSYSTGTYEQYF.

The rearrangement links TRBV14 to TRBJ2-3; maybe TRBD2 (5 bases). The V end lost 6 bases, the J end lost 4 bases, and 20 bases lay between the germline ends. This CDR3 region has 16 residues. The germline V gene has CDR1 SGHDN and CDR2 FVKESK. The CDR3 sequence is CASSHRFGIRPDTQYF. The CDR3 DNA follows: TGTGCCAGCAGTCACCGGTTCGGGATTCGTCCAGATACGCAGTATTTT.

This sequence joins TRBV2 and TRBJ1-5; 8 bases are a match to TRBD1. CDR1 SNHLY and CDR2 FYNNEI come from the germline V gene. Trimming at V came to 7 bases and at J to 4 bases, leaving 21 bases not matched to a gene. CDR3 length: 19 amino acids. The CDR3 protein is CASTPRQGPDGDPNQPQHF. The CDR3 region has the DNA TGTGCCAGCACCCCCAGACAGGGGCCCGACGGGGACCCAAATCAGCCCCAGCATTTT.

The chain is built from TRBV19 and TRBJ1-4; D gene unclear. The V gene's germline CDR1 is LNHDA and CDR2 SQIVND (reference sequence). The CDR3 spans 14 residues. Trimming pared 7 bases from V and 8 bases from J, leaving 17 bases between. The DNA of the CDR3 is TGTGCCAGTAAGGAACCCCTTACGGGCGAAAAACTGTTTTTT. It is translated as CASKEPLTGEKLFF.

This clone is a singleton in its sample. The chain has TRBV9 and TRBJ2-7; 9 nucleotides align to TRBD1. Trimming at V came to 4 bases and at J to 5 bases, leaving 7 bases not matched to a gene. Looked up from germline, CDR1 is SGDLS and CDR2 is YYNGEE. The CDR3 runs to 14 residues. The CDR3 sequence: CASSTRTGVDEQYF. CDR3 coding DNA: TGTGCCAGCAGCACCAGGACAGGGGTGGACGAGCAGTACTTC.

The chain is built from TRBV28 and TRBJ1-5; D is unresolved. V lost 7 bases, J lost 6 bases, and 22 bases lay in between. The CDR3 spans 16 residues. From germline, CDR1 is MDHEN and CDR2 SYDVKM. CDR3 sequence: CASTKILSGYSQPQHF. CDR3 DNA sequence: TGTGCCAGCACCAAAATCCTCTCGGGATATAGTCAGCCCCAGCATTTT.

The V call is TRBV19, the J call TRBJ2-1, with D perhaps TRBD1 (5 bases). The length of the CDR3 is 16 residues. Germline CDR1 reads LNHDA; CDR2 reads SQIVND (reference sequence). The ends were cut back, 5 bases at V and 8 bases at J, with 22 bases in the middle. Here the CDR3 DNA reads TGTGCCAGTAGTTCCCCACACGTCCTGAAGACAGATGAGCAGTTCTTC. It translates to CASSSPHVLKTDEQFF.

CDR3 residues: CASSEGPGNTIYF. CDR3 nucleotides: TGTGCCAGCAGTGAAGGGCCTGGAAACACCATATATTTT. The rearrangement joins TRBV6-1 to TRBJ1-3, with no clear D. CDR1 is MNHNS, CDR2 SASEGT, per germline. V lost 1 base and J lost 2, with 3 bases in between. The CDR3 consists of 13 residues.

This clone has only a few counts. The V call is TRBV29-1, the J call TRBJ1-1; the D is unclear. The CDR3 consists of 11 residues. CDR1 is SQVTM and CDR2 is ANQGSEA in the germline V gene. The V and J ends lost 4 bases and 1 base respectively, with 4 bases between them. DNA of the CDR3: TGCAGCGTTGGGGAGAACACTGAAGCTTTCTTT. Its protein is CSVGENTEAFF.

The genes are TRBV15 and TRBJ2-4; D is unclear. Germline-derived CDR1 and CDR2 are LNHNV and YYDKDF (reference sequence). The CDR3 consists of 16 residues. Deletions cut 0 bases from V and 3 bases from J, with 12 bases between. This CDR3 is CATSRDPSVVKNIQYF. The CDR3, as DNA: TGTGCCACCAGCAGAGATCCCTCTGTTGTCAAAAACATTCAGTACTTC.

The rearrangement uses TRBV9 and TRBJ2-1; TRBD2 matches at 7 bases. V dropped 0 bases and J dropped 2; count of bases not matched to a gene: 2. This CDR3 has 15 amino acids. Germline V CDR1 and CDR2: SGDLS, YYNGEE. The CDR3 nucleotides are TGTGCCAGCAGCGTAGGGGCGGGAGCCTACAATGAGCAGTTCTTC. Translation: CASSVGAGAYNEQFF. The full variable domain, completed using reference TRBV9 and TRBJ2-1, is DSGVTQTPKHLITATGQRVTLRCSPRSGDLSVYWYQQSLDQGLQFLIQYYNGEERAKGNILERFSAQQFPDLHSELNLSSLELGDSALYFCASSVGAGAYNEQFFGPGTRLTVL.

This chain uses TRBV19 with TRBJ1-5, with D perhaps matching TRBD1 (6 bases). The CDR3 has 14 residues. Germline loops: CDR1 LNHDA, CDR2 SQIVND (reference sequence). V dropped 6 bases and J dropped 7 bases, with 16 bases sitting between them. CDR3 nucleotides: TGTGCCAGTAGGACGAGACAGGCGGGACAGCCCCAGCATTTT. Translated: CASRTRQAGQPQHF.

The chain recombines TRBV12-5 with TRBJ2-7, with 8 bases that match TRBD1. The V gene end was trimmed by 3 bases and the J gene end by 6 bases; junction bases not matched to a gene: 4. The CDR3 has 13 amino acids. CDR1 and CDR2 (germline): LGHNT, FRNRAP. The CDR3 coding sequence is TGTGCTAGTGGTTTTGGACAGGGTGCCGAGCAGTACTTC. Amino acids: CASGFGQGAEQYF.

The chain links TRBV7-9 to TRBJ1-2; maybe TRBD1 (6 bases). The germline V and J ends were trimmed by 1 base and 4 bases, with 7 bases remaining between them. This CDR3 region has 13 residues. CDR1 is SEHNR and CDR2 is FQNEAQ in the germline V gene (reference sequence). The CDR3 here is CASSLGTAYGYTF. CDR3 in DNA: TGTGCCAGCAGCTTAGGGACAGCCTATGGCTACACCTTC.